This T cell receptor beta chain came from a study of long-term antiretroviral therapy in people with HIV. Runs used v3.0 of the immunoSEQ assay and were done at survey level. Sequenced by immunoSEQ multiplex PCR; TCRdb stores in-frame clones only, minus some. Found here are about 24,000 clones, 90% to 95% of them singletons; the top ten hold roughly 2.2%. V lost 5 bases and J lost 3, with 11 bases in between. The length of the CDR3 is 13 residues. The germline V gene encodes CDR1 LNHNV and CDR2 YYDKDF (reference sequence). This rearrangement joins TRBV15 to TRBJ2-7; the D gene could be TRBD1 or TRBD2 (5 bases each). The receptor was derived from a woman between 50 and 59 years old with HIV. The sequences come from unsorted PBMCs, collected about 4.9 years after starting antiretroviral therapy. CDR3 loop: CATSPRDDYEQYF. The CDR3 DNA reads as TGTGCCACCAGCCCCCGGGACGACTACGAGCAGTACTTC.